Below are 7 T cell receptor beta chains sequenced from a single sample in a study of cytomegalovirus exposure and HLA in healthy donors. Repertoires were generated with immunoSEQ multiplex PCR, while TCRdb's copy carries only in-frame clones and drops some. The data show 100,000 or so clones, with roughly 86% seen just once and roughly 4% held by the top ten. Sequencing was done on a sample of PBMCs. The receptor source for this set is a woman under 30 in good health and CMV-seropositive.

A few counts support this clone. The V gene is TRBV29-1, the J gene TRBJ2-7, with D possibly TRBD1 on 6 matching bases. Germline CDR1 and CDR2: SQVTM and ANQGSEA. With 0 bases removed from V and 4 bases from J, the gap between germline ends came to 13 bases. CDR3 length: 14 residues. The CDR3: CSVEDLPRGYEQYF. The CDR3 DNA follows: TGCAGCGTTGAAGATCTGCCGAGGGGGTACGAGCAGTACTTC.

CDR3 bases: TGTGCCAGCAGCGTAGGGGCAGGGGATTTCAGTGAAGCTTTCTTT. Amino acids: CASSVGAGDFSEAFF. The chain couples TRBV9 to TRBJ1-1, with D possibly being TRBD1 (6 bases). Trimming cost V 0 bases and J 7 bases, with 16 bases left between them. Germline-derived CDR1 and CDR2 are SGDLS and YYNGEE. The CDR3 covers 15 residues.

The chain employs TRBV5-1 and TRBJ2-3; 9 nucleotides match TRBD2. CDR3 length equals 15 residues. V was pared by 2 bases and J by 5 bases, with 6 bases of the junction left unmatched. Germline V lookup: CDR1 SGHRS, CDR2 YFSETQ. The CDR3 coding sequence is TGCGCCAGCAGCTTCGGAGCGGGAGGTTTAGATACGCAGTATTTT. Amino acid sequence: CASSFGAGGLDTQYF.

The rearrangement links TRBV27 to TRBJ2-2, with 7 bases lining up with TRBD1. This CDR3 has 14 amino acids. Germline trimming cut 5 bases from V and 4 bases from J; bases unmatched to any gene: 4. In germline, CDR1 is MNHEY, CDR2 SMNVEV (reference sequence). In DNA, the CDR3 is TGTGCCAGCAGTCCACCAGGGGGCACCGGGGAGCTGTTTTTT. It translates to CASSPPGGTGELFF.

The V call is TRBV28, the J call TRBJ2-1; 10 positions agree with TRBD2. Germline assignment: CDR1 MDHEN and CDR2 SYDVKM. CDR3 length: 14 residues. V was pared by 6 bases and J by 5 bases, with 4 bases of the junction left unmatched. In nucleotides, the CDR3 is TGTGCCAGCAGCACTAGCGGGGTAAACAATGAGCAGTTCTTC. It is translated as CASSTSGVNNEQFF.

The chain employs TRBV30 and TRBJ1-2; D may be TRBD1 (6 bases). Germline CDR1 GTSNPN, CDR2 SVGIG (reference sequence). The CDR3 extends over 14 amino acids. V was trimmed by 4 bases and J by 8 bases, leaving 20 bases between them. The CDR3 here is CAWTVGGPVEGYTF. CDR3 coding DNA: TGTGCCTGGACGGTTGGGGGCCCGGTGGAGGGCTACACCTTC.

In DNA, the CDR3 is TGTGCCAGCAGTGTTGACAGGGTAAACCCTCATGAAAAACTGTTTTTT. It encodes CASSVDRVNPHEKLFF. The V gene is TRBV2, the J gene TRBJ1-4; 7 bases line up with TRBD1. CDR3 length: 16 residues. The germline V gene encodes CDR1 SNHLY and CDR2 FYNNEI. The J segment lost 6 bases and the V segment lost 4 bases, leaving 11 bases of the junction unmatched. Complete variable domain (other parts from reference TRBV2 and TRBJ1-4): EPEVTQTPSHQVTQMGQEVILRCVPISNHLYFYWYRQILGQKVEFLVSFYNNEISEKSEIFDDQFSVERPDGSNFTLKIRSTKLEDSAMYFCASSVDRVNPHEKLFFGSGTQLSVL.